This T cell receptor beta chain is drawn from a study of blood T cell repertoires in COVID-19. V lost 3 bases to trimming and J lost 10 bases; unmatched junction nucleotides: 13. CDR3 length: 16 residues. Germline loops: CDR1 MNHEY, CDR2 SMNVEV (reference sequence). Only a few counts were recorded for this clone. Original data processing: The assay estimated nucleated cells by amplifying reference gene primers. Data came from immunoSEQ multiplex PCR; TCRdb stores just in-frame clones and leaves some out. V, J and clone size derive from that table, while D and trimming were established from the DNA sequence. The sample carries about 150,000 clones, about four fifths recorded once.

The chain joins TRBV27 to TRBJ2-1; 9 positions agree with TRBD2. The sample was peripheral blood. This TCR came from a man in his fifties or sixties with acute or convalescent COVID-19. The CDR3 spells CASSFAGGPSGGEQFF. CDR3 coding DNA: TGTGCCAGCAGTTTTGCGGGAGGGCCTTCTGGGGGGGAGCAGTTCTTC.